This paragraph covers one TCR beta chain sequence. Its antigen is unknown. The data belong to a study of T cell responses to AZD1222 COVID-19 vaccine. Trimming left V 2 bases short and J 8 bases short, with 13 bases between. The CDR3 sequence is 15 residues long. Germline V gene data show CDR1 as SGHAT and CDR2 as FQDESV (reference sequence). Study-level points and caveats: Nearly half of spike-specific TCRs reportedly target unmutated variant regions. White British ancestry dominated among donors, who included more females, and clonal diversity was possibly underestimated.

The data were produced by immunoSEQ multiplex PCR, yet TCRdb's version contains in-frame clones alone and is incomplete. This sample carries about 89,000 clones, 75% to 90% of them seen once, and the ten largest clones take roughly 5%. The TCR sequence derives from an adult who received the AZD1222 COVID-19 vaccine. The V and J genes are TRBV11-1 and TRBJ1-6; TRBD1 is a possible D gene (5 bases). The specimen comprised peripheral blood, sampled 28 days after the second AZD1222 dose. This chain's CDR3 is CASSLRAGGDSPLHF. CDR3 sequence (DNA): TGTGCCAGCAGCTTAAGGGCAGGAGGGGATTCACCCCTCCACTTT. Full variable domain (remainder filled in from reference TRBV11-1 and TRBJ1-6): EAEVAQSPRYKITEKSQAVAFWCDPISGHATLYWYRQILGQGPELLVQFQDESVVDDSQLPKDRFSAERLKGVDSTLKIQPAELGDSAMYLCASSLRAGGDSPLHFGNGTRLTVT.